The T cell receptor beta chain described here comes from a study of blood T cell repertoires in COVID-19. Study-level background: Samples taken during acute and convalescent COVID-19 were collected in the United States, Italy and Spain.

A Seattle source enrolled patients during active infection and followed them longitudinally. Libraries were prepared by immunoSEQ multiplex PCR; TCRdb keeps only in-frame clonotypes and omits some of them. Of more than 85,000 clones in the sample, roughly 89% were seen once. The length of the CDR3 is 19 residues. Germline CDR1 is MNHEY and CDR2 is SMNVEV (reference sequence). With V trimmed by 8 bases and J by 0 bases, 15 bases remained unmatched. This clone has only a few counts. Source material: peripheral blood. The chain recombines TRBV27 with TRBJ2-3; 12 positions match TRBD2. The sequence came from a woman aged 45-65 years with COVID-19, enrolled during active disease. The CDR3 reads CASAPSGGVRAESTDTQYF. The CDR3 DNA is TGTGCCAGCGCCCCTAGCGGGGGGGTGAGGGCTGAAAGCACAGATACGCAGTATTTT.